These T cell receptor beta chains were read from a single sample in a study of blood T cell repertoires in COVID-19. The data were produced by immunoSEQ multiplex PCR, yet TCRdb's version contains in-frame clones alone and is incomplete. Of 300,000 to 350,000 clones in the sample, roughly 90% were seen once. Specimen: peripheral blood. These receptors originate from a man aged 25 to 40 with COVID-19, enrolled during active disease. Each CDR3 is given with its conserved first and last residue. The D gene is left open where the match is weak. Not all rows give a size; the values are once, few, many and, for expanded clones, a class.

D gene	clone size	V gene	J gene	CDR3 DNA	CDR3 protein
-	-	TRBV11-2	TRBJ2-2	TGTGCCAGCAGCAACAACGCCGGGGAGCTGTTTTTT	CASSNNAGELFF
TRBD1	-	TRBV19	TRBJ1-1	TGTGCCAGTAGTGTCCGGGACAGGGGGGGCACTGAAGCTTTCTTT	CASSVRDRGGTEAFF
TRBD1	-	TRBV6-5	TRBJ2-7	TGTGCCAGCATGAGAGCGGGACAGGGGTCCGAGCAGTACTTC	CASMRAGQGSEQYF
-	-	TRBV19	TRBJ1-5	TGTGCCAGTAGTATCCTCCCCGGAGGGCCCCAGCATTTT	CASSILPGGPQHF
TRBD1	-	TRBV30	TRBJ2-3	TGTGCCTGGAGTGGAAAGACAGGGGGGACTCTAGATACGCAGTATTTT	CAWSGKTGGTLDTQYF
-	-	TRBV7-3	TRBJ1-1	TGTGCCAGCAGCCAACAGGGGAACACTGAAGCTTTCTTT	CASSQQGNTEAFF
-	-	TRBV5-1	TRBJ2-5	TGCGCCAGCAGCTTGTTTCCAGGGCAAGAGACCCAGTACTTC	CASSLFPGQETQYF
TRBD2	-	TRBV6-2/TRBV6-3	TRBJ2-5	TGTGCCAGCAGTTACTCTCTCAGAAAAGCGGGAGTTGAGACCCAGTACTTC	CASSYSLRKAGVETQYF
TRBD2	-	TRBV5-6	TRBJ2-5	TGTGCCAGCAGCTTGTACTCGGCGGGAGGGGGCGGGACCCAGTACTTC	CASSLYSAGGGGTQYF
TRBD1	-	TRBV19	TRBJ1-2	TGTGCCAGTACCCTGGACAGGGTCGGCTACACCTTC	CASTLDRVGYTF
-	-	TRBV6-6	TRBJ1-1	TGTGCCAGCAGTTACTCTGTCTTGAACACTGAAGCTTTCTTT	CASSYSVLNTEAFF
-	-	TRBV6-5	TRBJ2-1	TGTGCCAGCAGTTACTCGAGAGTTGAGCAGTTCTTC	CASSYSRVEQFF
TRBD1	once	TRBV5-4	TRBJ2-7	TGTGCCAGCAGCTCGACAGGGGGTTACGAGCAGTACTTC	CASSSTGGYEQYF
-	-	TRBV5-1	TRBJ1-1	TGCGCCAGCAGCTGGCCTCCGAACACTGAAGCTTTCTTT	CASSWPPNTEAFF
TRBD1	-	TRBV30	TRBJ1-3	TGTGCCTGGAGTCCAGGGACAGCGAGCTCTGGAAACACCATATATTTT	CAWSPGTASSGNTIYF
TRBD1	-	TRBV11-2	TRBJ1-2	TGTGCCAGCAGCCAACAACCAACCCGAGACAGGGTTCGAACGTATGGCTACACCTTC	CASSQQPTRDRVRTYGYTF
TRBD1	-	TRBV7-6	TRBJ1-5	TGTGCCAGCAGCCGGACAGGGGAGCGGCATCAGCCCCAGCATTTT	CASSRTGERHQPQHF
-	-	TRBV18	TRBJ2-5	TGTGCCAGCTCAGCGAGGCGGTTGGGCTTGGCGTCCGGGGGGCAGCAAGAGACCCAGTACTTC	CASSARRLGLASGGQQETQYF
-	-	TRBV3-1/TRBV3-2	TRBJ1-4	TGTGCCAGCAGCCTTTCTCCGAGGGATGAAAAACTGTTTTTT	CASSLSPRDEKLFF
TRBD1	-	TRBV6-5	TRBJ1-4	TGTGCCAGCAGTACGGGACAGGGGGTTGAAAAACTGTTTTTT	CASSTGQGVEKLFF
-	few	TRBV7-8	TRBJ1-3	TGTGCCAGCAGCCCACATTGGACTCCCGACTCTGGAAACACCATATATTTT	CASSPHWTPDSGNTIYF
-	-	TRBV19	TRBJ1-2	TGTGCCAGTAGTATAGACCCGAACTATGGCTACACCTTC	CASSIDPNYGYTF
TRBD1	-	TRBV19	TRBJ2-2	TGTGCCAGTAGTATAGGACAGGGCCGGGAGCTGTTTTTT	CASSIGQGRELFF
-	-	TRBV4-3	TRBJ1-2	TGCGCCAGCAGCCAAGAGGGGCAGGGCAGGGGCTACACCTTC	CASSQEGQGRGYTF
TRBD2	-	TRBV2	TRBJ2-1	TGTGCCAGCAGTTGGACTAGCTACAATGAGCAGTTCTTC	CASSWTSYNEQFF
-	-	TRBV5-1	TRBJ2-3	TGCGCCAGCAGCTTGGGGACAGTACCGAATACGCAGTATTTT	CASSLGTVPNTQYF
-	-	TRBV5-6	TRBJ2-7	TGTGCCAGCAGCTGGGGACCTCGGGGGGCTCGGGCCTACGAGCAGTACTTC	CASSWGPRGARAYEQYF
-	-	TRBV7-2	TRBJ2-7	TGTGCCAGCAGCTTATCGGGGTCGGGGACATACGAGCAGTACTTC	CASSLSGSGTYEQYF
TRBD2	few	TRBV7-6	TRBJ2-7	TGTGCCAGCAGCTGGGGGGGGACCTACGAGCAGTACTTC	CASSWGGTYEQYF
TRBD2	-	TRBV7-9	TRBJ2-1	TGTGCCAGCAGCTTAGGCGGGGGGGCCGGTGAGCAGTTCTTC	CASSLGGGAGEQFF
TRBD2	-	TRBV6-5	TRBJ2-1	TGTGCCAGCAGTTACCGTCTAGCGGACAATGAGCAGTTCTTC	CASSYRLADNEQFF
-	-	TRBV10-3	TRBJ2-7	TGTGCCATCAGTGATGTGGCTCGGGACATCTCCTACGAGCAGTACTTC	CAISDVARDISYEQYF
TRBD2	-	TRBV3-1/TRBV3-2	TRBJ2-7	TGTGCCAGCAGCCAAGCCTCCCCCATTGCGGGGGGTCCGTACGAGCAGTACTTC	CASSQASPIAGGPYEQYF
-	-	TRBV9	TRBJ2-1	TGTGCCAGCAGCGGAGACATCGGCAATGAGCAGTTCTTC	CASSGDIGNEQFF
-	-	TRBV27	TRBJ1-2	TGTGCCAGCGGCCGGGGAGCTCTGACCTTC	CASGRGALTF
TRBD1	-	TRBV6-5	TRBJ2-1	TGTGCCAGCAGTTACTTCGACAGGGGTGACGACAATGAGCAGTTCTTC	CASSYFDRGDDNEQFF
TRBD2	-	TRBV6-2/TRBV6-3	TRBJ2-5	TGTGCCAGCAGTCCAGGACTAGCTCAAGGAGAGACCCAGTACTTC	CASSPGLAQGETQYF
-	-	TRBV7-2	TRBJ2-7	TGTGCCAGCAGCTTATTACCCGGGGGGACATTCGGGGGAGAGCAGTACTTC	CASSLLPGGTFGGEQYF
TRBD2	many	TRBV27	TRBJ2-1	TGTGCCAGCAGACTTTCCGGGACTAGCGGGGGGAGAAATGAGCAGTTCTTC	CASRLSGTSGGRNEQFF
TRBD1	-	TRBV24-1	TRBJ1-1	TGTGCCACCAGTGCCCTGGACAGGGTAAGGACTGAAGCTTTCTTT	CATSALDRVRTEAFF
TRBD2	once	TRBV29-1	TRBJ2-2	TGCAGCGTTGAACTGGGAGCGGGGGGCACCGGGGAGCTGTTTTTT	CSVELGAGGTGELFF
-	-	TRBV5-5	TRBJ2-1	TGTGCCAGCAGCACCGGGGACACTGGCGCCTACAATGAGCAGTTCTTC	CASSTGDTGAYNEQFF
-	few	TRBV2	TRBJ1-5	TGTGCCAGCAGTTGGACAGATTTAACCATTCAGCCCCAGCATTTT	CASSWTDLTIQPQHF
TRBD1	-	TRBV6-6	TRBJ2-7	TGTGCCAGCAGTTACGCCACAGGGGGCAAGCTGTCCGAGCAGTACTTC	CASSYATGGKLSEQYF
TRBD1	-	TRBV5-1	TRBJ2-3	TGCGCCAGCAGCTTAGGGACAGCTAGCACAGATACGCAGTATTTT	CASSLGTASTDTQYF
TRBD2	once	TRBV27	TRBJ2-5	TGTGCCAGCGGATCCCGTACTAGCGGGTACCAAGAGACCCAGTACTTC	CASGSRTSGYQETQYF
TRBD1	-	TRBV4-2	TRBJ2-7	TGTGCCAGCAGCTTTCGGGACAGCTCCTACGAGCAGTACTTC	CASSFRDSSYEQYF
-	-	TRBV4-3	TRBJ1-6	TGCGCCAGCAGCCAAGGGAGGGGCCCAAATTCACCCCTCCACTTT	CASSQGRGPNSPLHF
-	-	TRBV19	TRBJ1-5	TGTGCCAGTAGTACTCTTTGGACAACTGACAATCAGCCCCAGCATTTT	CASSTLWTTDNQPQHF
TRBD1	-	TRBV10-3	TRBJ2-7	TGTGCCATCACCCGGGACAGGGGATCCTACGAGCAGTACTTC	CAITRDRGSYEQYF
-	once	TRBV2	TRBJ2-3	TGTGCCAGCAGTGAAAGTGTAGGCACAGATACGCAGTATTTT	CASSESVGTDTQYF
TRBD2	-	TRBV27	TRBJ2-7	TGTGCCAGCAGTTTTAGCGGGGGAGCCTACGAGCAGTACTTC	CASSFSGGAYEQYF
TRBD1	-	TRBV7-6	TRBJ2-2	TGTGCCAGCAGCTCCGGACAGGGGTTGAACACCGGGGAGCTGTTTTTT	CASSSGQGLNTGELFF
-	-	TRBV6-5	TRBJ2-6	TGTGCCAGCAGTTTGAGGACAGTTGGGGCCAACGTCCTGACTTTC	CASSLRTVGANVLTF